The T cell receptor (beta chain) under discussion was sequenced for a study of blood T cell repertoires in COVID-19. As for the study in general: The United States, Italy and Spain supplied acute and convalescent COVID-19 samples. The cDNA or gDNA used as material had been derived from T cells, B-cell-depleted T cells, or PBMCs.

CDR3 length: 14 residues. Germline CDR1 and CDR2: SGHNT and YENEEA. Some clones are missing from TCRdb's copy, which holds only in-frame ones; the method was immunoSEQ multiplex PCR. The table records 200,000 to 300,000 clones, around nine tenths of them present only once. Comments on this clone: A read error may account for a junction end that differs from germline.

Sequencing was carried out using peripheral blood. This TCR came from a woman in her sixties or seventies with COVID-19, enrolled during active disease. The V call is TRBV11-3, the J call TRBJ2-3; the D is unclear. CDR3 DNA sequence: TGTGCCAACAGCTTAGCAGAAGACACAGATACGCAGTATTTT. Translated: CANSLAEDTDTQYF. Supplemented by reference TRBV11-3 and TRBJ2-3, the full variable domain reads EAGVVQSPRYKIIEKKQPVAFWCNPISGHNTLYWYLQNLGQGPELLIRYENEEAVDDSQLPKDRFSAERLKGVDSTLKIQPAELGDSAVYLCANSLAEDTDTQYFGPGTRLTVL.